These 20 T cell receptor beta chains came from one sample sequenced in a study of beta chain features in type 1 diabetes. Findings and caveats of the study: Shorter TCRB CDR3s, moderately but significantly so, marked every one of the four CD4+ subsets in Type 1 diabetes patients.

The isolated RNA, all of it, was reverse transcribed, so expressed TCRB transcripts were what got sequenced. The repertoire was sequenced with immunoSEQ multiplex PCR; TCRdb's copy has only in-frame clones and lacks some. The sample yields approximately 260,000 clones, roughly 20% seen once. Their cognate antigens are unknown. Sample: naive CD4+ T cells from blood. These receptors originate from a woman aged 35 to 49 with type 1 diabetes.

CDR3 nucleotides: TGTGCCAGCGGGACAGGGACCTACGAGCAGTACTTC. It encodes CASGTGTYEQYF. This rearrangement joins TRBV7-9 to TRBJ2-7, with TRBD1 identical over 9 bases. The V and J ends lost 8 bases and 2 bases, in that order; junction bases with no gene match: 1. Germline lookup yields CDR1 SEHNR and CDR2 FQNEAQ (reference sequence). This CDR3 region has 12 residues.

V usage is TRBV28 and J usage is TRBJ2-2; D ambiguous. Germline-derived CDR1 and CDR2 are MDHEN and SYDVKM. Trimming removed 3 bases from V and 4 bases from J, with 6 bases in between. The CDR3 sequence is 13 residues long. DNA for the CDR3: TGTGCCAGCAGTTTGTATAGCACCGGGGAGCTGTTTTTT. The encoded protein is CASSLYSTGELFF.

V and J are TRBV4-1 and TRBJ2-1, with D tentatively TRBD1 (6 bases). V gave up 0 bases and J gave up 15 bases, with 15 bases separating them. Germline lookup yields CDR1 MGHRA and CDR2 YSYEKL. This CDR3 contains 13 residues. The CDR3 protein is CASSQDAQGRRFF. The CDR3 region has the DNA TGCGCCAGCAGCCAAGATGCCCAGGGGAGAAGGTTCTTC.

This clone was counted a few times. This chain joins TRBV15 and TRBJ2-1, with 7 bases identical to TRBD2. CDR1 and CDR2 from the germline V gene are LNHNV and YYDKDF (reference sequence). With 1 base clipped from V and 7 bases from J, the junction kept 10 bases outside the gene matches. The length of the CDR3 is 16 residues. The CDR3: CATSRGVVGRKNEQFF. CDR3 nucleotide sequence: TGTGCCACCAGCAGAGGAGTTGTCGGGAGGAAAAATGAGCAGTTCTTC.

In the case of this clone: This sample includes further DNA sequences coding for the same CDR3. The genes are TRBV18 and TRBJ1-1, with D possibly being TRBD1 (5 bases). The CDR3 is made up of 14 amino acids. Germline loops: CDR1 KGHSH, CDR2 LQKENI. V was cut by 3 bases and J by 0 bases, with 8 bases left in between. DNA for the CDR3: TGTGCCAGCTCACCCGGGGGATTGAACACTGAAGCTTTCTTT. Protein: CASSPGGLNTEAFF.

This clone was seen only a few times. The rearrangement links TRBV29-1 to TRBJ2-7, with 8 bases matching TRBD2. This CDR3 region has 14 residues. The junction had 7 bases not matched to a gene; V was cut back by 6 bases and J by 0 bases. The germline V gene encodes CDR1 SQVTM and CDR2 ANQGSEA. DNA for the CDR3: TGCAGCGTGTCCACTAGCGGCCTCTCCTACGAGCAGTACTTC. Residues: CSVSTSGLSYEQYF.

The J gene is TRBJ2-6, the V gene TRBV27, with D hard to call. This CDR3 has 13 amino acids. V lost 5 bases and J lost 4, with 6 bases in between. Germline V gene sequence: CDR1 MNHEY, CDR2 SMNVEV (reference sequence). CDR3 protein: CASSSWGANVLTF. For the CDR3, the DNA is TGTGCCAGCAGTAGCTGGGGGGCCAACGTCCTGACTTTC.

The CDR3 spells CASSYNGGAVETQYF. Here the CDR3 DNA reads TGCGCCAGCAGCTACAACGGGGGGGCAGTAGAGACCCAGTACTTC. The rearrangement joins TRBV5-1 to TRBJ2-5; 8 bases agree with TRBD2. The CDR3 is 15 amino acids. CDR1 and CDR2 from the germline V gene are SGHRS and YFSETQ. The V segment lost 3 bases and the J segment 4 bases; nucleotides outside the gene matches: 8.

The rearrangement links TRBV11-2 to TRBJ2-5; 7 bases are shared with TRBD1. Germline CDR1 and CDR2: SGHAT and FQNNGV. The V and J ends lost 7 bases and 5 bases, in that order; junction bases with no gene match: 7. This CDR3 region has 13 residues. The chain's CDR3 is CASILTGTETQYF. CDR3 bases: TGTGCCAGCATCCTGACAGGGACGGAGACCCAGTACTTC.

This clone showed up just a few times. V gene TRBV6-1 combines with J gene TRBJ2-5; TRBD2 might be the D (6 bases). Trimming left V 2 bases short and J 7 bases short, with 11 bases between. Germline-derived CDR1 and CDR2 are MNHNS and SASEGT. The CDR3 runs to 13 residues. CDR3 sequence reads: CASSERPEGTQYF. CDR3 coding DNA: TGTGCCAGCAGTGAAAGGCCGGAGGGGACCCAGTACTTC.

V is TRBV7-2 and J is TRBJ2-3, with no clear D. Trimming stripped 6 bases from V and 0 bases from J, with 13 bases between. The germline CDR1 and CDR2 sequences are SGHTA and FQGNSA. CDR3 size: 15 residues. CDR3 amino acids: CASRSFPTSTDTQYF. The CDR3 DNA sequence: TGTGCCAGCAGGAGTTTCCCGACTAGCACAGATACGCAGTATTTT.

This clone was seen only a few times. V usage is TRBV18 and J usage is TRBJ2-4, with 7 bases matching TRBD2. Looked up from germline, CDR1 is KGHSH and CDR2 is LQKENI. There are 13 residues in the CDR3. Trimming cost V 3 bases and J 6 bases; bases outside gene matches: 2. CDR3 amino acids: CASSPREGNIQYF. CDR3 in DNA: TGTGCCAGCTCACCGAGGGAGGGAAACATTCAGTACTTC.

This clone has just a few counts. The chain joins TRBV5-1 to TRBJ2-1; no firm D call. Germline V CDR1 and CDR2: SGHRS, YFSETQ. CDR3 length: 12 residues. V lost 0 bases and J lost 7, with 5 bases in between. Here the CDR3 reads CASSLDGNEQFF. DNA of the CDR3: TGCGCCAGCAGCTTGGACGGTAATGAGCAGTTCTTC.

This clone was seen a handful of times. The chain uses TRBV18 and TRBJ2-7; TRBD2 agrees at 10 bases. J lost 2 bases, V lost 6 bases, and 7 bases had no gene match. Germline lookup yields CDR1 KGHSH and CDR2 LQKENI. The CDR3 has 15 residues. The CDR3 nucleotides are TGTGCCAGCTCGGTAGGACTAGCGGAGGCCTACGAGCAGTACTTC. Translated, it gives CASSVGLAEAYEQYF.

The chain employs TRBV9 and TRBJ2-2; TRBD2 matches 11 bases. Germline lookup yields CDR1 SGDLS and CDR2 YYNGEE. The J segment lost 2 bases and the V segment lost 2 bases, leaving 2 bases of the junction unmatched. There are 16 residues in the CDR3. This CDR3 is CASSVTSGGNTGELFF. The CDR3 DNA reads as TGTGCCAGCAGCGTCACTAGCGGGGGAAACACCGGGGAGCTGTTTTTT.

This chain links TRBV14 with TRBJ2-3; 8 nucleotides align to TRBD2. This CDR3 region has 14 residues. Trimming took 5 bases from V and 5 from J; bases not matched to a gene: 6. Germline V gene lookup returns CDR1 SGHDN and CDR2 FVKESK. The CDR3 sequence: CASSLAGWEDTQYF. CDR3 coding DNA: TGTGCCAGCAGCTTAGCGGGATGGGAAGATACGCAGTATTTT.

CDR3 sequence (DNA): TGTGCCAGCAGTGAGGGTGGAGCGCGGGTAGCGCCCCAGCATTTT. It encodes CASSEGGARVAPQHF. The J gene is TRBJ1-5, the V gene TRBV2; no clear D. This CDR3 spans 15 amino acids. The V gene lost 3 bases and the J gene lost 9 bases, with 18 bases spanning the gap. From germline, CDR1 is SNHLY and CDR2 FYNNEI.

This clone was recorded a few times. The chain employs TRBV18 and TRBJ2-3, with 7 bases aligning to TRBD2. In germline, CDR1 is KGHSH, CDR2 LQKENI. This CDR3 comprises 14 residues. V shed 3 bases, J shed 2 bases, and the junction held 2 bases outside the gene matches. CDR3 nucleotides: TGTGCCAGCTCACCCCAGCGGGACACAGATACGCAGTATTTT. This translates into CASSPQRDTDTQYF.

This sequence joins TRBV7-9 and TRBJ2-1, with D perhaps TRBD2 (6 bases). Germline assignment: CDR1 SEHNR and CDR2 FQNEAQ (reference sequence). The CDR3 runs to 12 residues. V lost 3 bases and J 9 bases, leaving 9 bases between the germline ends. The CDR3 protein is CASSFEAGEQFF. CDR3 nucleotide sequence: TGTGCCAGCAGCTTTGAAGCGGGTGAGCAGTTCTTC. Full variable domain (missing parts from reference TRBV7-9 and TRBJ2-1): DTGVSQNPRHKITKRGQNVTFRCDPISEHNRLYWYRQTLGQGPEFLTYFQNEAQLEKSRLLSDRFSAERPKGSFSTLEIQRTEQGDSAMYLCASSFEAGEQFFGPGTRLTVL.

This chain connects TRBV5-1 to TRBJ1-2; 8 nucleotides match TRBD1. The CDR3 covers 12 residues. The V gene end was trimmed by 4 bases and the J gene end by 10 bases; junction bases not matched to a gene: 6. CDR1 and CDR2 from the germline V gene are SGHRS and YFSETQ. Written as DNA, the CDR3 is TGCGCCAGCAGCCAGGACAGGGCGGACTACACCTTC. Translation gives CASSQDRADYTF.